The clone carrying this T cell receptor (beta chain) was seen repeatedly, ten times or more. Its cognate antigen is unknown. Patients were diagnosed from clinical symptoms, serum thyroxine, TRAb, thyroid ultrasound and orbital computed tomography. These data belong to a study of Graves' ophthalmopathy and Graves' hyperthyroidism. The CDR3 runs 15 residues. CDR1 SGHTA and CDR2 FQGNSA come from the germline V gene. V lost 3 bases, J lost 4 bases, and 8 bases stayed unmatched. The authors amplified TCR beta CDR3 regions, and they did so from RNA transcripts for repertoire sequencing. HTBI-primed RT-PCR formed the first round, and a multiplex PCR formed the second. TCRdb recomputed calls from the multiplex PCR reads with MiXCR, one row per CDR3 protein. The sample carries about 400,000 distinct CDR3 sequences, 18% recorded once. Findings and limits, study-wide: For predicting ophthalmopathy progression, the model had roughly 64% sensitivity and approximately 72% specificity. Blood also harbored most expanded thyroid clonotypes above 0.001 frequency.

The sequenced sample was peripheral blood. The chain has TRBV7-2 and TRBJ1-1; TRBD1 matches at 7 bases. The source is a woman aged 18-29 years with Graves' ophthalmopathy. The CDR3 nucleotides are TGTGCCAGCAGCTTGACGAGGGGGCAAGGCACTGAAGCTTTCTTT. It encodes CASSLTRGQGTEAFF.